This T cell receptor (beta chain) was identified in a study of T cells after posttransplantation cyclophosphamide. Whole-study findings and limits: Later post-transplant blood repertoires were often dominated by donor CD8+ memory clones.

Cyclophosphamide on days +3 and +4 followed busulfan-fludarabine conditioning and a marrow graft. Assay: immunoSEQ multiplex PCR; the TCRdb copy retains only in-frame clones and omits some. The sample records 20,000 to 25,000 clones, around 85% being singletons. As concerns this clone: Its antigen is as yet unknown.

The sequenced sample was PBMCs, obtained after allogeneic stem cell transplant with posttransplant cyclophosphamide. The TCR sequence derives from a female patient in her thirties or forties who received an allogeneic stem cell transplant from an unrelated donor, was CMV-positive, and had no GVHD. A share of the T cells may be of graft donor origin.

CDR3 DNA: TGTGCCAGCTCACCCCGCTTTAGGAGGGGTTATGGCTACACCTTC. It yields the protein CASSPRFRRGYGYTF. The chain combines TRBV18 with TRBJ1-2; D may be TRBD1 (5 bases). Germline lookup yields CDR1 KGHSH and CDR2 LQKENI. Trimming removed 3 bases from V and 5 bases from J, with 16 bases in between. The CDR3 sequence is 15 residues long.